This TCR beta chain was profiled in a study of T cell responses to AZD1222 COVID-19 vaccine. Across the whole study: Pooling covered second doses at about 4 or about 12 weeks.

Clones were read by immunoSEQ multiplex PCR, and TCRdb kept only the in-frame ones, dropping some. The sample records around 96,000 clones, 70% to 90% being singletons. Germline V CDR1 and CDR2: SGHRS, YFSETQ. Trimming cost V 4 bases and J 5 bases, with 18 bases left between them. This CDR3 comprises 15 residues. The sequence came from an adult in good health. The specimen comprised peripheral blood, sampled on day 0 of AZD1222 vaccination. V usage is TRBV5-1 and J usage is TRBJ1-2; D possibly corresponds to TRBD1 (6 bases). The CDR3 region is CASSPPGHLEYGYTF. The CDR3 DNA reads TGCGCCAGCAGCCCTCCGGGACACCTTGAATATGGCTACACCTTC.